Listed below are T cell receptor beta chains from one sample, sequenced in a study of glioma-infiltrating T cells. Each CDR3 protein is one row after TCRdb ran MiXCR on the multiplex PCR reads. The sample holds around 100,000 distinct CDR3 sequences; around 28% are singletons and the top ten take 40% to 55%. Sequenced: glioma tissue, nonneoplastic brain tissue, or PBMCs (not recorded which). The source is a human donor with low-grade glioma or glioblastoma, undergoing nonglioma brain surgery, or in good health (not recorded which). Both conserved end residues are part of each CDR3. D genes are given only for firm matches. Size is omitted from some rows. Given values are once, few, many or a class for expanded clones.

clone_size: large; d_call: TRBD1; j_call: TRBJ1-2; v_call: TRBV6-1; cdr3_aa: CASSFQGAVGYTF; cdr3_nt: TGTGCCAGCAGTTTCCAGGGGGCGGTGGGCTACACCTTC
clone_size: many; d_call: NA; j_call: TRBJ1-3; v_call: TRBV20-1; cdr3_aa: CSARGPGNTIYF; cdr3_nt: TGCAGTGCTAGAGGGCCGGGAAACACCATATATTTT
clone_size: NA; d_call: NA; j_call: TRBJ2-5; v_call: TRBV7-2; cdr3_aa: CASSLVGAGQETQYF; cdr3_nt: TGTGCCAGCAGCTTAGTGGGAGCGGGCCAAGAGACCCAGTACTTC
clone_size: NA; d_call: TRBD2; j_call: TRBJ2-5; v_call: TRBV9; cdr3_aa: CASSVGLAVVQETQYF; cdr3_nt: TGTGCCAGCAGCGTAGGGCTAGCGGTGGTCCAAGAGACCCAGTACTTC
clone_size: NA; d_call: NA; j_call: TRBJ2-7; v_call: TRBV7-2; cdr3_aa: CASSLGGPQGSYEQYF; cdr3_nt: TGTGCCAGCAGCTTAGGGGGCCCACAGGGTAGTTACGAGCAGTACTTC
clone_size: many; d_call: TRBD1; j_call: TRBJ1-2; v_call: TRBV10-3; cdr3_aa: CAISEVTGAGNGYTF; cdr3_nt: TGTGCCATCAGTGAGGTCACAGGGGCGGGGAACGGCTACACCTTC
clone_size: many; d_call: TRBD2; j_call: TRBJ2-1; v_call: TRBV6-1; cdr3_aa: CASSLAGGPGHF; cdr3_nt: TGTGCCAGCAGTCTAGCGGGGGGGCCTGGGCACTTC
clone_size: NA; d_call: NA; j_call: TRBJ2-6; v_call: TRBV7-2; cdr3_aa: CASSLDGSGANVPTF; cdr3_nt: TGTGCCAGCAGCTTGGACGGCTCTGGGGCCAACGTCCCGACTTTC
clone_size: many; d_call: NA; j_call: TRBJ1-5; v_call: TRBV6-1; cdr3_aa: CASSFHRDGGPQHF; cdr3_nt: TGTGCCAGCAGTTTTCACAGGGACGGGGGGCCCCAGCATTTT
clone_size: many; d_call: TRBD1; j_call: TRBJ2-7; v_call: TRBV6-6; cdr3_aa: CASSYDRARVEQYF; cdr3_nt: TGTGCCAGCAGTTACGACAGGGCAAGAGTCGAGCAGTACTTC
clone_size: NA; d_call: NA; j_call: TRBJ1-1; v_call: TRBV3-1; cdr3_aa: CASSRRIWSGATENTKAFF; cdr3_nt: TGTGCCAGCAGCCGACGAATCTGGTCGGGGGCTACTGAGAACACTAAAGCTTTCTTT
clone_size: NA; d_call: NA; j_call: TRBJ1-1; v_call: TRBV6-8; cdr3_aa: CASKTIGNTEGSF; cdr3_nt: TGTGCCAGCAAAACTATAGGGAACACTGAAGGTTCCTTT
clone_size: many; d_call: NA; j_call: TRBJ1-1; v_call: TRBV7-3; cdr3_aa: CASSLYGSSMNTEAFF; cdr3_nt: TGTGCCAGCAGCTTATATGGCAGTTCCATGAACACTGAAGCTTTCTTT
clone_size: NA; d_call: NA; j_call: TRBJ1-1; v_call: TRBV7-2; cdr3_aa: CASSLVGGTNTEAFF; cdr3_nt: TGTGCCAGCAGCTTAGTTGGGGGAACGAACACTGAAGCTTTCTTT
clone_size: NA; d_call: NA; j_call: TRBJ2-3; v_call: TRBV18; cdr3_aa: CASLTGADTQYF; cdr3_nt: TGTGCCTCTCTCACGGGTGCAGATACGCAGTATTTT
clone_size: many; d_call: TRBD1; j_call: TRBJ2-7; v_call: TRBV7-2; cdr3_aa: CASSSEGASLEQYF; cdr3_nt: TGTGCCAGCAGCTCCGAGGGGGCGAGCTTGGAGCAGTACTTC
clone_size: NA; d_call: NA; j_call: TRBJ2-4; v_call: TRBV25-1; cdr3_aa: CASSVLRGPTYKNIQYF; cdr3_nt: TGTGCCAGCAGTGTTTTACGGGGGCCTACTTACAAAAACATTCAGTACTTC
clone_size: many; d_call: TRBD1; j_call: TRBJ1-3; v_call: TRBV28; cdr3_aa: CASRSGQGAGNTIYF; cdr3_nt: TGTGCCAGCAGATCCGGACAGGGCGCTGGAAACACCATATATTTT
clone_size: many; d_call: TRBD1; j_call: TRBJ2-7; v_call: TRBV7-2; cdr3_aa: CASSRQGGYEQYF; cdr3_nt: TGTGCCAGCAGCCGACAGGGGGGTTACGAGCAGTACTTC
clone_size: few; d_call: NA; j_call: TRBJ2-5; v_call: TRBV18; cdr3_aa: CASSMTENSETQYF; cdr3_nt: TGTGCCAGCTCAATGACTGAAAACTCAGAGACCCAGTACTTC
clone_size: few; d_call: NA; j_call: TRBJ2-1; v_call: TRBV4-3; cdr3_aa: CASSQGRGGGYNEQFF; cdr3_nt: TGCGCCAGCAGCCAAGGGCGGGGAGGGGGCTACAATGAGCAGTTCTTC